Following are 28 T cell receptor beta chains from one sample sequenced in a study of blood T cell repertoires in COVID-19 (dated by TCRdb to 2020 to 2021). Libraries were made using the immunoSEQ multiplex PCR assay. TCRdb provides this immuneACCESS table in a form limited to in-frame rearrangements. Some clones are lacking; in checked studies, under half of them reflect an unresolved V gene, and why the rest are absent is not known. This sample lists 69,000 or so clones; about four fifths were detected once. Clones ranked in the top ten supply about 4.4% of the sample. Sequencing input: peripheral blood. These receptors originate from an elderly woman with active or convalescent COVID-19.

Note on this clone: The same CDR3 is also encoded by other DNA sequences in this sample. The V gene is TRBV28, the J gene TRBJ1-2; D is unresolved. The V end lost 11 bases, the J end lost 2 bases, and 9 bases lay between the germline ends. CDR1 and CDR2 from the germline V gene are MDHEN and SYDVKM. CDR3 length equals 11 residues. The CDR3 region has the DNA TGTGCCTCGTCCGTCAACTATGGCTACACCTTC. This gives the protein CASSVNYGYTF.

Comments on this clone: The junction departs from the called germline gene at one end, perhaps through a read error. The genes are TRBV18 and TRBJ1-1; D may be TRBD1 (6 bases). CDR3 length: 12 amino acids. Germline CDR1 KGHSH, CDR2 LQKENI. The CDR3 DNA sequence: TGTGCCAGCTCACCACGGGACACCGAAGCTTTCTTT. Protein: CASSPRDTEAFF.

This clone was seen just once. J is TRBJ1-1 and V is TRBV29-1; 7 nucleotides match TRBD1. CDR1 and CDR2 from the germline V gene are SQVTM and ANQGSEA. Trimming removed 6 bases from V and 0 bases from J; junction bases left unmatched: 4. This CDR3 comprises 13 residues. This CDR3 is CSVDRAMNTEAFF. The CDR3 DNA reads as TGCAGCGTAGACAGGGCCATGAACACTGAAGCTTTCTTT.

This clone was counted a few times. The rearrangement links TRBV4-3 to TRBJ2-7; 8 positions agree with TRBD1. CDR1 and CDR2 from the germline V gene are LGHNA and YSLEER. Losses at the gene ends were 4 bases for V and 4 bases for J; bases not matched to a gene: 9. There are 15 residues in the CDR3. CDR3 sequence reads: CASSRTNRGLYEQYF. In DNA, the CDR3 is TGCGCCAGCAGCCGCACGAACAGGGGGTTGTACGAGCAGTACTTC.

This chain joins TRBV3-1 (or the pseudogene TRBV3-2) and TRBJ1-5; D remains unclear. Germline V CDR1 and CDR2: LGHDT, YNNKEL (reference sequence). Trimming stripped 0 bases from V and 4 bases from J, with 10 bases between. The CDR3 runs 15 residues. The CDR3 reads CASSQDSGLNQPQHF. The CDR3 DNA reads as TGTGCCAGCAGCCAAGATAGTGGACTGAATCAGCCCCAGCATTTT.

J is TRBJ1-4 and V is TRBV7-9; 7 nucleotides line up with TRBD1. Per germline, CDR1 SEHNR and CDR2 FQNEAQ (reference sequence). After removal of 4 bases from V and 8 bases from J, the junction contained 13 bases not matched to a gene. The length of the CDR3 is 16 residues. The CDR3 DNA reads as TGTGCCAGCAGCTCGCCTCGACAGGGTTGGAACGAAAAACTGTTTTTT. This codes for CASSSPRQGWNEKLFF.

The count of this clone is one. The chain joins TRBV28 to TRBJ1-2; D unclear. Germline V gene lookup returns CDR1 MDHEN and CDR2 SYDVKM. V dropped 6 bases and J dropped 0 bases, with 17 bases sitting between them. CDR3 length equals 16 residues. For the CDR3, the DNA is TGTGCCAGCAGAATACAGATACACCAGGCTAACTATGGCTACACCTTC. Translation: CASRIQIHQANYGYTF.

The chain employs TRBV24-1 and TRBJ1-4; D is uncertain. The germline V gene has CDR1 KGHDR and CDR2 SFDVKD. The CDR3 sequence is 17 residues long. V lost 3 bases, J lost 0 bases, and 13 bases lay in between. The CDR3 loop reads CATSDGPGRATNEKLFF. The CDR3 DNA follows: TGTGCCACCAGTGATGGTCCCGGGAGAGCAACTAATGAAAAACTGTTTTTT.

The chain combines TRBV19 with TRBJ1-2, with 8 bases aligning to TRBD1. V was pared by 7 bases and J by 3 bases, with 10 bases of the junction left unmatched. The germline V gene encodes CDR1 LNHDA and CDR2 SQIVND (reference sequence). This CDR3 is 15 amino acids long. CDR3 sequence reads: CASTPTATGDYGYTF. CDR3 sequence (DNA): TGTGCCAGTACCCCCACCGCGACAGGGGACTATGGCTACACCTTC.

The genes are TRBV19 and TRBJ2-3; 7 bases are shared with TRBD1. CDR3 length: 18 amino acids. Germline CDR1 LNHDA, CDR2 SQIVND (reference sequence). Trimming cost V 0 bases and J 2 bases; bases outside gene matches: 11. The CDR3 DNA is TGTGCCAGTAGTATAGACAGCCTCGGGACAGACCTCACAGATACGCAGTATTTT. As protein: CASSIDSLGTDLTDTQYF.

The rearrangement links TRBV28 to TRBJ2-1, with 12 bases matching TRBD2. CDR3 size: 19 residues. Germline-derived CDR1 and CDR2 are MDHEN and SYDVKM. V was clipped by 6 bases and J by 2 bases; unmatched bases: 14. CDR3 sequence (DNA): TGTGCCAGCAGGAAGGAGACTAGCGGGAGCTTGAGGGCCTACAATGAGCAGTTCTTC. Protein: CASRKETSGSLRAYNEQFF.

The gene calls are TRBV2 and TRBJ2-7, with D possibly TRBD2 on 5 matching bases. The V end was cut by 6 bases, the J end by 6 bases, with 15 bases between. The CDR3 has 13 residues. Germline assignment: CDR1 SNHLY and CDR2 FYNNEI. CDR3 amino acids: CASRGVRSGEQYF. DNA of the CDR3: TGTGCCAGCAGGGGCGTTCGGAGCGGCGAGCAGTACTTC.

The rearrangement uses TRBV5-1 and TRBJ2-2; no clear D. Trimming removed 4 bases at V and 3 bases at J, with 13 bases between. Germline CDR1 SGHRS, CDR2 YFSETQ. The CDR3 has 15 residues. CDR3 nucleotide sequence: TGCGCCAGCAGCCCCACTACCTGGGACACCGGGGAGCTGTTTTTT. It translates to CASSPTTWDTGELFF.

Here the CDR3 DNA reads TGTGCCAGCAGCAACGGACTAGCGGGAGTATGCGAGCAGTACTTC. This codes for CASSNGLAGVCEQYF. V gene TRBV21-1 combines with J gene TRBJ2-7; whether TRBD2, the table's D call, matches the DNA was not checked. TRBV21-1 corresponds to a pseudogene. There are 15 residues in the CDR3.

This clone was detected a few times. CDR3 sequence reads: CASRTETSGHNEQFF. The DNA of the CDR3 is TGTGCCAGCAGAACAGAGACTAGCGGCCACAATGAGCAGTTCTTC. V usage is TRBV2 and J usage is TRBJ2-1, with 9 bases aligning to TRBD2. Germline CDR1 is SNHLY and CDR2 is FYNNEI. This CDR3 has 15 amino acids. The V and J ends lost 6 bases and 5 bases, in that order; junction bases with no gene match: 8.

This chain links TRBV10-1 with TRBJ2-1; tentative D call: TRBD2 (6 bases). Deletions cut 9 bases from V and 9 bases from J, with 18 bases between. CDR3 length: 13 residues. CDR1 is WNHNN, CDR2 SYGVQD, per germline (reference sequence). CDR3 in DNA: TGCGCCAGTAGCCTCGCGGGGTCAGGTGAGCAGTTCTTC. Its translation is CASSLAGSGEQFF.

This clone was detected once. The V call is TRBV7-2, the J call TRBJ2-1; weak D call: TRBD2 (5 bases). Trimming shortened V by 5 bases and J by 4 bases, and 18 bases separated the two germline ends. Germline V gene sequence: CDR1 SGHTA, CDR2 FQGNSA. This CDR3 has 16 residues. CDR3: CASSPYNAPGYNEQFF. CDR3 in DNA: TGTGCCAGCAGCCCATACAATGCCCCGGGGTACAATGAGCAGTTCTTC. Combining the CDR3 with reference TRBV7-2 and TRBJ2-1 gives the whole variable domain GAGVSQSPSNKVTEKGKDVELRCDPISGHTALYWYRQSLGQGLEFLIYFQGNSAPDKSGLPSDRFSAERTGGSVSTLTIQRTQQEDSAVYLCASSPYNAPGYNEQFFGPGTRLTVL.

The V call is TRBV5-1, the J call TRBJ2-2, with D perhaps TRBD1 (6 bases). This CDR3 is built from 14 residues. From germline, CDR1 is SGHRS and CDR2 YFSETQ. The V gene lost 5 bases and the J gene lost 6 bases, with 14 bases spanning the gap. CDR3 loop: CASSSGVRAGELFF. The CDR3 nucleotides are TGCGCCAGCAGTTCAGGGGTGAGGGCCGGGGAGCTGTTTTTT.

This chain links TRBV29-1 with TRBJ1-2; D remains ambiguous. The CDR3 spans 12 residues. CDR1 and CDR2 from the germline V gene are SQVTM and ANQGSEA. The V and J ends lost 1 base and 4 bases respectively, with 7 bases between them. The DNA for the CDR3 is TGCAGCGTTGAAGTCCAGTCCTATGGCTACACCTTC. Protein product: CSVEVQSYGYTF.

Remarks on this clone: Without the conserved terminal phenylalanine or tryptophan, this CDR3 likely stems from a read error. The chain uses TRBV2 and TRBJ1-2; 9 bases line up with TRBD1. The V segment lost 6 bases and the J segment 7 bases; nucleotides outside the gene matches: 3. The germline gives CDR1 SNHLY, CDR2 FYNNEI. CDR3 length equals 12 residues. The CDR3 DNA reads as TGTGCCAGCAGGATGACAGGGGGTGGCTACACCCTC. Translating gives CASRMTGGGYTL.

The chain combines TRBV7-2 with TRBJ2-7; 7 bases match TRBD2. The junction had 7 bases not matched to a gene; V was cut back by 5 bases and J by 0 bases. Per the germline V gene, CDR1 is SGHTA and CDR2 is FQGNSA. The CDR3 covers 15 residues. The CDR3 DNA reads TGTGCCAGCAGCCCGTTTGGCGGGAGCTCCTACGAGCAGTACTTC. Its protein product is CASSPFGGSSYEQYF. Full variable domain (remainder filled in from reference TRBV7-2 and TRBJ2-7): GAGVSQSPSNKVTEKGKDVELRCDPISGHTALYWYRQSLGQGLEFLIYFQGNSAPDKSGLPSDRFSAERTGGSVSTLTIQRTQQEDSAVYLCASSPFGGSSYEQYFGPGTRLTVT.

V usage is TRBV7-2 and J usage is TRBJ2-3; 10 nucleotides line up with TRBD2. V lost 3 bases and J lost 4; bases outside the gene matches: 7. The CDR3 spans 16 residues. CDR1 is SGHTA and CDR2 is FQGNSA in the germline V gene. DNA of the CDR3: TGTGCCAGCAGCTTTCATGCTAGCGGGAGTTCAGATACGCAGTATTTT. It encodes CASSFHASGSSDTQYF.

The count of this clone is one. The V and J genes are TRBV5-1 and TRBJ2-3, with 8 positions matching TRBD1. J lost 1 base, V lost 0 bases, and 4 bases had no gene match. Per the germline V gene, CDR1 is SGHRS and CDR2 is YFSETQ. CDR3 length equals 16 residues. DNA for the CDR3: TGCGCCAGCAGCTTGGGAGCGACAGGGGGCACAGATACGCAGTATTTT. It yields the protein CASSLGATGGTDTQYF.

This sequence joins TRBV5-1 and TRBJ2-3; TRBD2 is a possible D gene (7 bases). CDR1 and CDR2 (germline): SGHRS, YFSETQ. V lost 5 bases, J lost 0 bases, and 10 bases lay in between. CDR3 length: 14 residues. The DNA of the CDR3 is TGCGCCAGCAGGGGGGGGCCTAGCACAGATACGCAGTATTTT. Protein: CASRGGPSTDTQYF.

This chain links TRBV29-1 with TRBJ2-3; D is ambiguous. The V end lost 3 bases, the J end lost 10 bases, and 14 bases lay between the germline ends. The CDR3 consists of 12 residues. Germline CDR1 and CDR2: SQVTM and ANQGSEA. Here the CDR3 DNA reads TGCAGCGTTGATTTTGCCGCAGTGGCGCAGTATTTT. Its translation: CSVDFAAVAQYF.

The chain recombines TRBV7-2 with TRBJ2-7; TRBD2 is a possible D gene (5 bases). CDR1 SGHTA and CDR2 FQGNSA come from the germline V gene. The CDR3 sequence is 14 residues long. The V and J ends lost 6 bases and 4 bases respectively, with 16 bases between them. The CDR3 nucleotides read TGTGCCAGCAGGCCGGGGTTCGCGGGTTACGAGCAGTACTTC. Translated, it gives CASRPGFAGYEQYF.

The rearrangement links TRBV30 to TRBJ1-1; 9 bases fit TRBD1. V trimming: 6 bases; J trimming: 1 base; junction bases outside the gene matches: 9. In germline, CDR1 is GTSNPN, CDR2 SVGIG (reference sequence). The CDR3 is made up of 15 amino acids. The CDR3 loop reads CACLGQGKTNTEAFF. In DNA, the CDR3 is TGTGCCTGTCTGGGACAGGGAAAGACGAACACTGAAGCTTTCTTT. Full variable domain (remainder filled in from reference TRBV30 and TRBJ1-1): SQTIHQWPATLVQPVGSPLSLECTVEGTSNPNLYWYRQAAGRGLQLLFYSVGIGQISSEVPQNLSASRPQDRQFILSSKKLLLSDSGFYLCACLGQGKTNTEAFFGQGTRLTVV.

The chain carries TRBV7-2 and TRBJ2-5; 8 nucleotides line up with TRBD2. The V gene's germline CDR1 is SGHTA and CDR2 FQGNSA. The CDR3 is 13 residues long. The ends lost 11 bases at V and 7 bases at J; junction bases unmatched: 12. As DNA, the CDR3 is TGTGCCGGTGGAGCGGGAGCGGAGGGGACCCAGTACTTC. Amino acid sequence: CAGGAGAEGTQYF.